The rows below give T cell receptor beta chains drawn from one sample of a study of shared clonotypes between healthy human individuals. Data came from immunoSEQ multiplex PCR; TCRdb stores just in-frame clones and leaves some out. Of roughly 2 million clones in the sample, approximately 96% are singletons; the top ten hold 0.1% to 0.15%. Sequenced material: naive CD4+ T cells sorted from blood. Every receptor here comes from a man between 18 and 29 years old in good health. The CDR3 runs from the conserved cysteine through the conserved F or W. The order of the fields is CDR3 protein, CDR3 DNA, J gene, V gene, clone size, D gene. The D gene is left open where the match is weak. Size is omitted from some rows. Given values are once, few, many or a class for expanded clones.

CDR3aa: CAWSGQGLGSQHF
CDR3nt: TGTGCCTGGAGCGGACAGGGTCTCGGGTCCCAGCATTTT
j_gene: TRBJ1-5
v_gene: TRBV30
abundance: -
d_gene: TRBD1

CDR3aa: CAITPDRVGTEAFF
CDR3nt: TGTGCCATCACCCCGGACAGGGTAGGCACTGAAGCTTTCTTT
j_gene: TRBJ1-1
v_gene: TRBV10-3
abundance: -
d_gene: TRBD1

CDR3aa: CAWVAGAGTDTQYF
CDR3nt: TGTGCCTGGGTAGCGGGAGCAGGCACAGATACGCAGTATTTT
j_gene: TRBJ2-3
v_gene: TRBV30
abundance: -
d_gene: TRBD2

CDR3aa: CASSGVRWQPQHF
CDR3nt: TGTGCCAGCAGTGGTGTGCGGTGGCAGCCCCAGCATTTT
j_gene: TRBJ1-5
v_gene: TRBV6-1
abundance: -
d_gene: -

CDR3aa: CASTGPGTNRGRDTEAFF
CDR3nt: TGTGCTAGTACGGGACCTGGTACTAACAGGGGTAGAGACACTGAAGCTTTCTTT
j_gene: TRBJ1-1
v_gene: TRBV12-5
abundance: -
d_gene: TRBD1

CDR3aa: CARRQGAYGEAFF
CDR3nt: TGTGCCAGAAGACAGGGCGCGTATGGTGAAGCTTTCTTT
j_gene: TRBJ1-1
v_gene: TRBV2
abundance: -
d_gene: TRBD1

CDR3aa: CAWSVGQGSSGNTIYF
CDR3nt: TGTGCCTGGAGTGTGGGACAGGGGAGCTCTGGAAACACCATATATTTT
j_gene: TRBJ1-3
v_gene: TRBV30
abundance: -
d_gene: TRBD1

CDR3aa: CASSQGGTTGNTIYF
CDR3nt: TGCGCCAGCAGCCAAGGTGGCACCACTGGAAACACCATATATTTT
j_gene: TRBJ1-3
v_gene: TRBV4-1
abundance: -
d_gene: -

CDR3aa: CASGRNTEAFF
CDR3nt: TGTGCCAGCGGTCGGAACACTGAAGCTTTCTTT
j_gene: TRBJ1-1
v_gene: TRBV6-5
abundance: once
d_gene: -

CDR3aa: CASSLALAGVVKNIQYF
CDR3nt: TGTGCCAGCAGCTTAGCACTAGCGGGAGTTGTCAAAAACATTCAGTACTTC
j_gene: TRBJ2-4
v_gene: TRBV13
abundance: -
d_gene: TRBD2

CDR3aa: CASMLGGGYGYTF
CDR3nt: TGTGCCAGCATGTTGGGGGGCGGCTATGGCTACACCTTC
j_gene: TRBJ1-2
v_gene: TRBV6-1
abundance: -
d_gene: -

CDR3aa: CASSSTPAGSTDTQYF
CDR3nt: TGTGCCAGCAGTTCAACCCCCGCGGGGAGCACAGATACGCAGTATTTT
j_gene: TRBJ2-3
v_gene: TRBV28
abundance: -
d_gene: -

CDR3aa: CASTRSSLNYGYTF
CDR3nt: TGCGCCAGCACCCGGTCTAGTCTCAACTATGGCTACACCTTC
j_gene: TRBJ1-2
v_gene: TRBV5-1
abundance: -
d_gene: -

CDR3aa: CSVEDPDGPNQPQHF
CDR3nt: TGCAGCGTTGAAGATCCGGACGGACCCAATCAGCCCCAGCATTTT
j_gene: TRBJ1-5
v_gene: TRBV29-1
abundance: -
d_gene: -

CDR3aa: CAISREGSSDTQYF
CDR3nt: TGTGCCATCAGTAGGGAGGGATCATCAGATACGCAGTATTTT
j_gene: TRBJ2-3
v_gene: TRBV10-3
abundance: -
d_gene: TRBD2

CDR3aa: CASSLVQAEQYF
CDR3nt: TGTGCCAGCAGCTTAGTACAGGCCGAGCAGTACTTC
j_gene: TRBJ2-7
v_gene: TRBV7-2
abundance: -
d_gene: -

CDR3aa: CASSLGQVYGYTF
CDR3nt: TGCGCCAGCAGCTTGGGACAGGTTTATGGCTACACCTTC
j_gene: TRBJ1-2
v_gene: TRBV5-1
abundance: -
d_gene: -

CDR3aa: CASSSTSGRVDTQYF
CDR3nt: TGTGCCAGCAGCTCGACTAGCGGGAGGGTAGATACGCAGTATTTT
j_gene: TRBJ2-3
v_gene: TRBV7-2
abundance: -
d_gene: TRBD2

CDR3aa: CASSIESFYGYTF
CDR3nt: TGTGCCAGTAGTATAGAAAGTTTCTATGGCTACACCTTC
j_gene: TRBJ1-2
v_gene: TRBV19
abundance: -
d_gene: -

CDR3aa: CASSLGEGSYNEQFF
CDR3nt: TGCGCCAGCAGCTTAGGGGAGGGCTCATACAATGAGCAGTTCTTC
j_gene: TRBJ2-1
v_gene: TRBV5-1
abundance: -
d_gene: TRBD2

CDR3aa: CASSRGPGQGSYEQYF
CDR3nt: TGTGCTAGCAGCCGGGGACCGGGACAGGGGTCTTACGAGCAGTACTTC
j_gene: TRBJ2-7
v_gene: TRBV7-7
abundance: -
d_gene: TRBD1

CDR3aa: CASSLYGPSSYNEQFF
CDR3nt: TGCGCCAGCAGCTTGTATGGCCCCAGCTCCTACAATGAGCAGTTCTTC
j_gene: TRBJ2-1
v_gene: TRBV5-1
abundance: -
d_gene: -

CDR3aa: CARSDTQYF
CDR3nt: TGTGCCAGATCAGATACGCAGTATTTT
j_gene: TRBJ2-3
v_gene: TRBV6-1
abundance: -
d_gene: -

CDR3aa: CASSEASSGVDTQYF
CDR3nt: TGTGCCAGCAGTGAAGCGTCTAGCGGGGTAGATACGCAGTATTTT
j_gene: TRBJ2-3
v_gene: TRBV6-1
abundance: -
d_gene: TRBD2

CDR3aa: CASSTPSDTQYF
CDR3nt: TGTGCCAGCAGCACGCCGTCAGATACGCAGTATTTT
j_gene: TRBJ2-3
v_gene: TRBV13
abundance: -
d_gene: -

CDR3aa: CASSETVNGPTDTQYF
CDR3nt: TGTGCCAGCAGTGAAACGGTTAATGGTCCCACAGATACGCAGTATTTT
j_gene: TRBJ2-3
v_gene: TRBV6-1
abundance: -
d_gene: -

CDR3aa: CASSLRDRPVHGYTF
CDR3nt: TGTGCCAGCAGCTTGAGGGACAGGCCGGTACATGGCTACACCTTC
j_gene: TRBJ1-2
v_gene: TRBV5-6
abundance: -
d_gene: TRBD1

CDR3aa: CASSYPLNYGYTF
CDR3nt: TGTGCCAGCAGCTACCCGTTAAACTATGGCTACACCTTC
j_gene: TRBJ1-2
v_gene: TRBV5-6
abundance: -
d_gene: -

CDR3aa: CASSSRALNTEAFF
CDR3nt: TGTGCCAGCAGTTCCCGGGCCTTGAACACTGAAGCTTTCTTT
j_gene: TRBJ1-1
v_gene: TRBV6-5
abundance: -
d_gene: -

CDR3aa: CASSLVTSTDTQYF
CDR3nt: TGTGCCAGCAGCTTAGTGACTAGCACAGATACGCAGTATTTT
j_gene: TRBJ2-3
v_gene: TRBV7-2
abundance: -
d_gene: -

CDR3aa: CASSLTSQGSNTEAFF
CDR3nt: TGTGCCAGCAGCTTGACCAGTCAGGGTTCGAACACTGAAGCTTTCTTT
j_gene: TRBJ1-1
v_gene: TRBV5-8
abundance: -
d_gene: -

CDR3aa: CASSGTGDNQPQHF
CDR3nt: TGTGCCAGCAGCGGAACAGGGGACAATCAGCCCCAGCATTTT
j_gene: TRBJ1-5
v_gene: TRBV9
abundance: -
d_gene: TRBD1

CDR3aa: CSVSFNYGYTF
CDR3nt: TGCAGCGTTTCGTTTAACTATGGCTACACCTTC
j_gene: TRBJ1-2
v_gene: TRBV29-1
abundance: -
d_gene: -

CDR3aa: CSVESRGIAYGYTF
CDR3nt: TGCAGCGTTGAAAGCAGGGGAATAGCGTATGGCTACACCTTC
j_gene: TRBJ1-2
v_gene: TRBV29-1
abundance: -
d_gene: -

CDR3aa: CASSAGRLIYTDTQYF
CDR3nt: TGTGCCAGCAGTGCGGGACGCCTAATATACACAGATACGCAGTATTTT
j_gene: TRBJ2-3
v_gene: TRBV6-1
abundance: -
d_gene: -

CDR3aa: CASSLDSTYEQYF
CDR3nt: TGTGCCAGCAGCTTAGACAGTACCTACGAGCAGTACTTC
j_gene: TRBJ2-7
v_gene: TRBV7-9
abundance: -
d_gene: -

CDR3aa: CASSQDRTGPMNTIYF
CDR3nt: TGCGCCAGCAGCCAAGATAGGACAGGGCCCATGAACACCATATATTTT
j_gene: TRBJ1-3
v_gene: TRBV4-3
abundance: once
d_gene: TRBD1

CDR3aa: CASSEFEQYF
CDR3nt: TGTGCCAGCAGTGAATTTGAGCAGTACTTC
j_gene: TRBJ2-7
v_gene: TRBV2
abundance: -
d_gene: -

CDR3aa: CASSMRDSPETQYF
CDR3nt: TGTGCCAGCAGCATGAGGGACAGCCCAGAGACCCAGTACTTC
j_gene: TRBJ2-5
v_gene: TRBV7-8
abundance: -
d_gene: TRBD1

CDR3aa: CASSPLLWTKNTEAFF
CDR3nt: TGTGCCAGCAGCCCACTTCTCTGGACAAAGAACACTGAAGCTTTCTTT
j_gene: TRBJ1-1
v_gene: TRBV5-6
abundance: -
d_gene: -

CDR3aa: CASSSPSGAFVNEQFF
CDR3nt: TGTGCCAGCAGCTCCCCTTCGGGAGCATTTGTGAATGAGCAGTTCTTC
j_gene: TRBJ2-1
v_gene: TRBV7-2
abundance: -
d_gene: -

CDR3aa: CASSLGTGGVRNEQFF
CDR3nt: TGTGCCAGCAGCTTAGGGACAGGGGGCGTTCGGAATGAGCAGTTCTTC
j_gene: TRBJ2-1
v_gene: TRBV11-2
abundance: once
d_gene: TRBD1

CDR3aa: CASSRWSGLGGNTIYF
CDR3nt: TGTGCCAGCAGCCGATGGTCAGGATTAGGTGGAAACACCATATATTTT
j_gene: TRBJ1-3
v_gene: TRBV5-4
abundance: once
d_gene: -

CDR3aa: CASSTRLAGGYNEQFF
CDR3nt: TGTGCCAGCAGCACACGACTAGCGGGAGGGTACAATGAGCAGTTCTTC
j_gene: TRBJ2-1
v_gene: TRBV6-6
abundance: -
d_gene: TRBD2

CDR3aa: CAWRMETKANYGYTF
CDR3nt: TGTGCCTGGAGGATGGAGACGAAAGCTAACTATGGCTACACCTTC
j_gene: TRBJ1-2
v_gene: TRBV30
abundance: -
d_gene: -

CDR3aa: CSAREGYGYTF
CDR3nt: TGCAGTGCTAGAGAAGGTTACGGCTACACCTTC
j_gene: TRBJ1-2
v_gene: TRBV20-1
abundance: -
d_gene: -

CDR3aa: CASSLATGINSPLHF
CDR3nt: TGTGCCAGCAGCTTAGCTACAGGGATTAATTCACCCCTCCACTTT
j_gene: TRBJ1-6
v_gene: TRBV7-9
abundance: -
d_gene: -

CDR3aa: CASSFTGGARTNEKLFF
CDR3nt: TGTGCCAGCAGCTTTACAGGGGGCGCCCGTACTAATGAAAAACTGTTTTTT
j_gene: TRBJ1-4
v_gene: TRBV11-2
abundance: -
d_gene: TRBD1

CDR3aa: CASSLEGTRIETQYF
CDR3nt: TGTGCCAGCAGCTTGGAAGGGACTAGAATAGAGACCCAGTACTTC
j_gene: TRBJ2-5
v_gene: TRBV5-6
abundance: -
d_gene: TRBD2